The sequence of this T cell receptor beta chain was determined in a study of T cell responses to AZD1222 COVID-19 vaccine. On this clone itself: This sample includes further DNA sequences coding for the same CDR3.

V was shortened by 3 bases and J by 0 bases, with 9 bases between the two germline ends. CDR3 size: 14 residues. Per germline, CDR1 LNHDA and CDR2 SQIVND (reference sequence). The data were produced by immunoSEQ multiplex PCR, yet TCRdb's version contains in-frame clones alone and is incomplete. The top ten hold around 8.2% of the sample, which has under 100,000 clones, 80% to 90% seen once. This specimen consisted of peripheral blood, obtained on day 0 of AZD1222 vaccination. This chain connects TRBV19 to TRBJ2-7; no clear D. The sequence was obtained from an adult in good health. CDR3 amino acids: CASSIWGSSYEQYF. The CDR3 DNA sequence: TGTGCCAGTAGTATTTGGGGAAGCTCCTACGAGCAGTACTTC.